The 22 T cell receptor beta chains in this list originate from one sample, sequenced in a study of early T cells in non-severe SARS-CoV-2 infection. Using its own MiXCR run on the 5' RACE reads, TCRdb lists one record per CDR3 protein. The sample records tens of thousands of distinct CDR3 sequences, approximately 6.9% being singletons. The specimen was whole blood. All receptors derive from an adult who was a healthcare worker with PCR-confirmed SARS-CoV-2 infection or an uninfected control (not recorded which).

This clonotype showed up many times. This rearrangement joins TRBV2 to TRBJ2-7, with D possibly TRBD1 on 5 matching bases. V was clipped by 6 bases and J by 5 bases, with 11 bases between them. CDR1 is SNHLY and CDR2 is FYNNEI in the germline V gene. The CDR3 spans 12 residues. CDR3 sequence: CASSLIGDEQYF. CDR3 DNA: TGTGCCAGCAGCCTCATAGGGGACGAGCAGTACTTC.

Ten or more counts support this clonotype. CDR3 DNA: TGTGCCAGCAGAAAACACAGAGGGAGACAGGGTAGCTCCTACAATGAGCAGTTCTTC. It yields the protein CASRKHRGRQGSSYNEQFF. J is TRBJ2-1 and V is TRBV6-2 or TRBV6-3, with 7 nucleotides matching TRBD1. Germline lookup yields CDR1 MNHEY and CDR2 SVGEGT. CDR3 length: 19 residues. V was pared by 6 bases and J by 0 bases, with 17 bases of the junction left unmatched.

This clonotype has more than one count but fewer than ten. V and J are TRBV6-2 or TRBV6-3 and TRBJ2-5, with no clear D. The CDR3 totals 10 residues. The V and J ends lost 6 bases and 2 bases respectively, with 1 base between them. Per germline, CDR1 MNHEY and CDR2 SVGEGT. CDR3 in amino acids: CASRQETQYF. The CDR3 nucleotides are TGTGCCAGCAGGCAAGAGACCCAGTACTTC.

CDR3 residues: CAWNTGTGTYEQYF. CDR3 sequence (DNA): TGTGCCTGGAACACCGGGACAGGGACCTACGAGCAGTACTTC. The rearrangement links TRBV30 to TRBJ2-7; 9 bases are shared with TRBD1. Trimming at V came to 4 bases and at J to 2 bases, leaving 6 bases not matched to a gene. Germline assignment: CDR1 GTSNPN and CDR2 SVGIG (reference sequence). This CDR3 is built from 14 residues.

This clonotype was observed at least ten times. V usage is TRBV21-1 and J usage is TRBJ2-2; the D call TRBD2 from the table was never checked on the DNA. TRBV21-1 is annotated as a pseudogene. The CDR3 runs 17 residues. For the CDR3, the DNA is TGTGCCGGCCCTCGACTTGCCGGGCGGGGAGGGCGAGGGGAGCTGTTTTTT. Protein product: CAGPRLAGRGGRGELFF.

The chain combines TRBV28 with TRBJ2-2, with 8 nucleotides matching TRBD1. The CDR3 runs to 16 residues. Trimming took 8 bases from V and 7 from J; bases not matched to a gene: 15. Germline V gene data show CDR1 as MDHEN and CDR2 as SYDVKM. CDR3 sequence (DNA): TGTGCCAGCTTACCGGGCAGGGGGCATCATATCGGGGAGCTGTTTTTT. Its translation: CASLPGRGHHIGELFF.

This clonotype appeared many times. The rearrangement joins TRBV11-3 to TRBJ2-1; 13 bases agree with TRBD2. The CDR3 extends over 15 amino acids. CDR1 SGHNT and CDR2 YENEEA come from the germline V gene. Losses at the gene ends were 5 bases for V and 8 bases for J; bases not matched to a gene: 6. The CDR3 loop is CASSPPGLAGYEQFF. In nucleotides, the CDR3 is TGTGCCAGCAGCCCCCCGGGACTAGCGGGATATGAGCAGTTCTTC.

This clonotype was detected many times. V usage is TRBV2 and J usage is TRBJ1-1, with D maybe TRBD1 (6 bases). Germline lookup yields CDR1 SNHLY and CDR2 FYNNEI. This CDR3 has 15 amino acids. The V end lost 2 bases, the J end lost 2 bases, and 12 bases lay between the germline ends. CDR3 nucleotide sequence: TGTGCCAGCAGTGAATCGCTGGGGGCTAACACTGAAGCTTTCTTT. Encoded protein: CASSESLGANTEAFF. The whole variable domain, filled in from reference TRBV2 and TRBJ1-1, reads EPEVTQTPSHQVTQMGQEVILRCVPISNHLYFYWYRQILGQKVEFLVSFYNNEISEKSEIFDDQFSVERPDGSNFTLKIRSTKLEDSAMYFCASSESLGANTEAFFGQGTRLTVV.

This clonotype was seen more than once but under ten times. This chain uses TRBV9 with TRBJ1-3; D not certain. The CDR3 totals 15 residues. The V end was cut by 0 bases, the J end by 0 bases, with 7 bases between. CDR1 and CDR2 (germline): SGDLS, YYNGEE. The CDR3 protein is CASSVGILSGNTIYF. The CDR3 bases are TGTGCCAGCAGCGTAGGCATCCTCTCTGGAAACACCATATATTTT.

This clonotype turned up a few times. The genes are TRBV28 and TRBJ1-1, with D unresolved. The CDR3 runs 13 residues. Deletions cut 7 bases from V and 4 bases from J, with 13 bases between. Germline CDR1 is MDHEN and CDR2 is SYDVKM. For the CDR3, the DNA is TGTGCCAGCATCACCTTCCCGGGCACTGAAGCTTTCTTT. Protein sequence: CASITFPGTEAFF.

The sample holds one count of this clonotype. This chain uses TRBV7-9 with TRBJ1-5; D remains unclear. Germline lookup yields CDR1 SEHNR and CDR2 FQNEAQ (reference sequence). This CDR3 has 13 residues. Trimming removed 3 bases at V and 5 bases at J, with 8 bases between. The CDR3 reads CASSFERDQPQHF. The CDR3 region has the DNA TGTGCCAGCAGCTTTGAAAGGGATCAGCCCCAGCATTTT. Looking up the rest from reference TRBV7-9 and TRBJ1-5 gives the full variable domain: DTGVSQNPRHKITKRGQNVTFRCDPISEHNRLYWYRQTLGQGPEFLTYFQNEAQLEKSRLLSDRFSAERPKGSFSTLEIQRTEQGDSAMYLCASSFERDQPQHFGDGTRLSIL.

The rearrangement joins TRBV27 to TRBJ1-1; 9 bases are a match to TRBD1. CDR1 MNHEY and CDR2 SMNVEV come from the germline V gene (reference sequence). This CDR3 contains 14 residues. The V gene end was trimmed by 6 bases and the J gene end by 1 base; junction bases not matched to a gene: 3. The CDR3 region has the DNA TGTGCCAGCAGATGGACAGGGGAGAACACTGAAGCTTTCTTT. It translates to CASRWTGENTEAFF.

This clonotype was seen only a few times. The J gene is TRBJ1-5, the V gene TRBV6-1; tentatively, D is TRBD1 (5 bases). In germline, CDR1 is MNHNS, CDR2 SASEGT. The CDR3 consists of 15 residues. The V gene lost 7 bases and the J gene lost 7 bases, with 20 bases spanning the gap. This chain's CDR3 is CASNLVGQWGQPQHF. The CDR3 DNA reads TGTGCCAGCAATCTGGTCGGTCAATGGGGCCAGCCCCAGCATTTT.

This clonotype was seen only a few times. The chain is built from TRBV6-6 and TRBJ2-1; 14 bases are a match to TRBD2. CDR1 is MNHNY, CDR2 SVGAGI, per germline (reference sequence). Trimming at V came to 4 bases and at J to 9 bases, leaving 11 bases not matched to a gene. The CDR3 is made up of 17 amino acids. CDR3 nucleotide sequence: TGTGCCAGCAGTTCCCAACCCCGACTAGCGGGAGGGGGTGAGCAGTTCTTC. Amino acid sequence: CASSSQPRLAGGGEQFF.

This clonotype occurred many times. The chain recombines TRBV11-1 with TRBJ2-2; 7 bases align to TRBD2. The CDR3 spans 17 residues. The germline CDR1 and CDR2 sequences are SGHAT and FQDESV (reference sequence). With 4 bases clipped from V and 4 bases from J, the junction kept 12 bases outside the gene matches. The CDR3 region has the DNA TGTGCCAGCAGCTCCCCTGAGGGAGGGATCCCCACCGGGGAGCTGTTTTTT. Translation: CASSSPEGGIPTGELFF. The full variable domain, with the rest looked up from reference TRBV11-1 and TRBJ2-2, is EAEVAQSPRYKITEKSQAVAFWCDPISGHATLYWYRQILGQGPELLVQFQDESVVDDSQLPKDRFSAERLKGVDSTLKIQPAELGDSAMYLCASSSPEGGIPTGELFFGEGSRLTVL.

This chain connects TRBV4-1 to TRBJ2-3; D unclear. The CDR3 loop spans 11 amino acids. Germline loops: CDR1 MGHRA, CDR2 YSYEKL. The V end lost 4 bases, the J end lost 2 bases, and 1 base lay between the germline ends. The CDR3 is CASSPTDTQYF. The DNA for the CDR3 is TGCGCCAGCAGCCCCACAGATACGCAGTATTTT.

This clonotype occurred many times. The rearrangement joins TRBV28 to TRBJ2-7, with a tentative D call TRBD2 (6 bases). Per germline, CDR1 MDHEN and CDR2 SYDVKM. The CDR3 extends over 11 amino acids. CDR3 amino acids: CASTSFDEQYF. In DNA form, the CDR3 reads TGTGCTTCTACTAGCTTTGACGAGCAGTACTTC. The whole variable domain, filled in from reference TRBV28 and TRBJ2-7, reads DVKVTQSSRYLVKRTGEKVFLECVQDMDHENMFWYRQDPGLGLRLIYFSYDVKMKEKGDIPEGYSVSREKKERFSLILESASTNQTSMYLCASTSFDEQYFGPGTRLTVT.

There are many counts of this clonotype. V gene TRBV7-8 combines with J gene TRBJ2-7; D might be TRBD1 (5 bases). This CDR3 comprises 12 residues. From germline, CDR1 is SGHVS and CDR2 FQNEAQ. V was pared by 4 bases and J by 5 bases, with 9 bases between. Written as DNA, the CDR3 is TGTGCCAGCAGCTCAGGGTTCCACGAGCAGTACTTC. Encoded protein: CASSSGFHEQYF.

This clonotype was counted at least ten times. The chain is built from TRBV20-1 and TRBJ2-2, with TRBD2 identical over 9 bases. V trimming: 1 base; J trimming: 7 bases; junction bases outside the gene matches: 16. CDR1 is DFQATT and CDR2 is SNEGSKA in the germline V gene (reference sequence). The CDR3 has 18 amino acids. The CDR3 nucleotides are TGCAGTGCTAGAGCTCCTGGACTAGCGTCTCGCAGGGGCGGGGAGCTGTTTTTT. As protein: CSARAPGLASRRGGELFF.

The chain recombines TRBV3-1 with TRBJ2-1; 8 nucleotides line up with TRBD2. This CDR3 is built from 17 residues. V lost 0 bases to trimming and J lost 0 bases; unmatched junction nucleotides: 4. Germline V gene lookup returns CDR1 LGHDT and CDR2 YNNKEL (reference sequence). The CDR3 here is CASSQEPSGSSYNEQFF. Here the CDR3 DNA reads TGTGCCAGCAGCCAAGAACCCAGCGGGAGCTCCTACAATGAGCAGTTCTTC.

The genes are TRBV15 and TRBJ2-2; D perhaps matches TRBD2 (5 bases). V lost 0 bases, J lost 7 bases, and 15 bases lay in between. The CDR3 has 16 amino acids. Germline V lookup: CDR1 LNHNV, CDR2 YYDKDF (reference sequence). CDR3 nucleotides: TGTGCCACCAGCAGAGACGTCGCCGGGGTTGGCGGGGAGCTGTTTTTT. It yields the protein CATSRDVAGVGGELFF. The entire variable domain, with the rest obtained from reference TRBV15 and TRBJ2-2, is as follows: DAMVIQNPRYQVTQFGKPVTLSCSQTLNHNVMYWYQQKSSQAPKLLFHYYDKDFNNEADTPDNFQSRRPNTSFCFLDIRSPGLGDTAMYLCATSRDVAGVGGELFFGEGSRLTVL.

The chain couples TRBV6-1 to TRBJ1-3, with 7 nucleotides matching TRBD1. The CDR3 length is 13 residues. The trim removed 6 bases at V and 4 bases at J, leaving 3 bases unmatched. Germline CDR1 MNHNS, CDR2 SASEGT. The CDR3 nucleotides are TGTGCCAGCAGGCACAGGGGAGGAAACACCATATATTTT. Its translation is CASRHRGGNTIYF.